The source of this T cell receptor beta chain is a study of blood T cells in healthy people across ages. Per-sample yields of isolated PBMCs were at least 6 million. The use of a sample-barcoded 5' primer and a J-beta primer mix characterized a second PCR of about 7 to 12 cycles. Every cDNA molecule bore a tag from a template-switch adaptor containing 12 random nucleotides. TCRdb re-analysed the 5' RACE reads in MiXCR, keeping a single row per CDR3 protein. The sample consists of some 690,000 distinct CDR3 sequences, approximately 22% of them appearing once. Study-wide findings and caveats: The unsorted PBMCs prevented any conclusive comparison of naive versus antigen-experienced cells.

Points on this clonotype: Its antigen is still unknown.

V dropped 4 bases and J dropped 7 bases, with 10 bases sitting between them. Per the germline V gene, CDR1 is SGHDN and CDR2 is FVKESK. This CDR3 region has 12 residues. The chain combines TRBV14 with TRBJ1-2; D is uncertain. This receptor was identified in a man between 70 and 80 years old in good health. Sequencing was done on a sample of blood. This CDR3 reads CASSLREVGYTF. The CDR3 bases are TGTGCCAGCAGCCTACGGGAGGTTGGCTACACCTTC.